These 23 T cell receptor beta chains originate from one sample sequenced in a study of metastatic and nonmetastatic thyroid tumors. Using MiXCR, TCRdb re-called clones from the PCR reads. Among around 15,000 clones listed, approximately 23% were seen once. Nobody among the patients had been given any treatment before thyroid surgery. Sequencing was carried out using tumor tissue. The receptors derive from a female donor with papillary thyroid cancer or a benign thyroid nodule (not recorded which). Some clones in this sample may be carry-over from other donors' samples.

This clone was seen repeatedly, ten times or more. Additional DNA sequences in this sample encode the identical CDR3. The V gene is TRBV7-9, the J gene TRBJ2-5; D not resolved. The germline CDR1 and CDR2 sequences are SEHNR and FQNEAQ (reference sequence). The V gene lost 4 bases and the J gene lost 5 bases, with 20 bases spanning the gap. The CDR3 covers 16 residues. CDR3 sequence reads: CASSSTLGLERETQYF. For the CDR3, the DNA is TGTGCCAGCAGCTCTACCCTCGGTTTAGAGAGGGAGACCCAGTACTTC.

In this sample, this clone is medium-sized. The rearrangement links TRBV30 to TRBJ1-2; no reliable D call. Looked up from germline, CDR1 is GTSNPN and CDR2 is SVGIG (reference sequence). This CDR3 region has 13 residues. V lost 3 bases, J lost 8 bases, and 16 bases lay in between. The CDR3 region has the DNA TGTGCCTGGAGGAGGGAGGAGTCTCGGGGCTACACCTTC. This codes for CAWRREESRGYTF.

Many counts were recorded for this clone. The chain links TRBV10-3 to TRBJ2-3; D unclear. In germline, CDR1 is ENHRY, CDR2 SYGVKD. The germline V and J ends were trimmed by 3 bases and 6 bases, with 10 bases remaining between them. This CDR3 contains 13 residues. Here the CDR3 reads CAISDEAPDTQYF. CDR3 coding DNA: TGTGCCATCAGTGATGAGGCCCCTGATACGCAGTATTTT.

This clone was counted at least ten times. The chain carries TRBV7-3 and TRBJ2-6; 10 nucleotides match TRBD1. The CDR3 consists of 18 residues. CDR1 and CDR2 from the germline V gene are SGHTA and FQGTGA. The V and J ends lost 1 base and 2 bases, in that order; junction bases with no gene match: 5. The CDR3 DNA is TGTGCCAGCAGCTTAATGGGACAGGGGAACCCTGGGGCCAACGTCCTGACTTTC. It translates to CASSLMGQGNPGANVLTF.

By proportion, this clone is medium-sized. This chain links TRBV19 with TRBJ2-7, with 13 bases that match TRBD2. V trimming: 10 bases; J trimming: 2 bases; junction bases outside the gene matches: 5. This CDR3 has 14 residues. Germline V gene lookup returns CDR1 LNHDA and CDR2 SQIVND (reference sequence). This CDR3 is CATKLAGGPYEQYF. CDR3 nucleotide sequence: TGTGCCACTAAACTAGCGGGAGGGCCCTACGAGCAGTACTTC.

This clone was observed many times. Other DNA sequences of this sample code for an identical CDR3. CDR3 residues: CAWSYKREPDTQYF. In DNA form, the CDR3 reads TGTGCCTGGAGTTACAAGCGGGAGCCAGATACGCAGTATTTT. The gene calls are TRBV30 and TRBJ2-3; 8 bases match TRBD2. The CDR3 covers 14 residues. The germline gives CDR1 GTSNPN, CDR2 SVGIG (reference sequence). The V segment lost 2 bases and the J segment 4 bases; nucleotides outside the gene matches: 5.

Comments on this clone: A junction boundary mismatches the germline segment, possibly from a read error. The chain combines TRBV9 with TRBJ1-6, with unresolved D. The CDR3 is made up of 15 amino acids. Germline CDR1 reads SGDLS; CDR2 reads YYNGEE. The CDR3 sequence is CAISIDGQAPSPLHF. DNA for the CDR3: TGTGCCATCAGCATAGACGGGCAGGCTCCCTCACCCCTCCACTTT.

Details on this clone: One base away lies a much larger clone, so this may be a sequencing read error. The CDR3 region is CASNANQPQHF. In DNA, the CDR3 is TGCGCCAGCAACGCCAATCAGCCCCAGCATTTT. This rearrangement joins TRBV10-1 to TRBJ1-5; D uncertain. The CDR3 runs 11 residues. CDR1 is WNHNN, CDR2 SYGVQD, per germline (reference sequence). The ends were cut back, 7 bases at V and 3 bases at J, with 4 bases in the middle.

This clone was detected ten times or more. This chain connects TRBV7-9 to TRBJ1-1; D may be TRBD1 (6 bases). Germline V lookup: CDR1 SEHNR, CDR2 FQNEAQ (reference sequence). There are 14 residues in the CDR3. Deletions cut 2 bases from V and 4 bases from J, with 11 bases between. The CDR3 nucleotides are TGTGCCAGCAGCTTACAGGGGTTCGGCACTGAAGCTTTCTTT. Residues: CASSLQGFGTEAFF.

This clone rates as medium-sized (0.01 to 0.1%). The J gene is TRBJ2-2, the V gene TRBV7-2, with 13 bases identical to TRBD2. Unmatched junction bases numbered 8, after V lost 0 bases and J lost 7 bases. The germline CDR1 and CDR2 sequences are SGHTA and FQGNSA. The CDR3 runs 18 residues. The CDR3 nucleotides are TGTGCCAGCAGCTTAGCGCTATGGACTAGCGGGAGTCACGGGGAGCTGTTTTTT. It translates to CASSLALWTSGSHGELFF.

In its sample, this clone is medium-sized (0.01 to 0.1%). The CDR3: CASSPQGRANTGELFF. In nucleotides, the CDR3 is TGTGCCAGCTCACCACAGGGGCGAGCGAACACCGGGGAGCTGTTTTTT. The gene calls are TRBV18 and TRBJ2-2, with D possibly TRBD1 on 5 matching bases. Trimming shortened V by 1 base and J by 0 bases, and 9 bases separated the two germline ends. The CDR3 is 16 amino acids. The germline gives CDR1 KGHSH, CDR2 LQKENI.

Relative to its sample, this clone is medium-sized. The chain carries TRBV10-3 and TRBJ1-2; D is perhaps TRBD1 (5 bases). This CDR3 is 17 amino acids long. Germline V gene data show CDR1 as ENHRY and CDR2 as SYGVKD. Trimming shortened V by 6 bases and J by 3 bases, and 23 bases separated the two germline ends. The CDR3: CAISERGGLGEDYGYTF. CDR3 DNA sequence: TGTGCCATCAGCGAAAGGGGTGGCTTGGGCGAAGACTATGGCTACACCTTC.

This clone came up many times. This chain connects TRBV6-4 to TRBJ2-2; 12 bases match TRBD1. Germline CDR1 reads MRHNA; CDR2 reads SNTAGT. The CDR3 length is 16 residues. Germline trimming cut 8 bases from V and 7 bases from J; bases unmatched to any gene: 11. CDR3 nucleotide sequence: TGTGCCAGCTCCACCGGGACAGGGGGCGCGGTCGGGGAGCTGTTTTTT. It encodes CASSTGTGGAVGELFF.

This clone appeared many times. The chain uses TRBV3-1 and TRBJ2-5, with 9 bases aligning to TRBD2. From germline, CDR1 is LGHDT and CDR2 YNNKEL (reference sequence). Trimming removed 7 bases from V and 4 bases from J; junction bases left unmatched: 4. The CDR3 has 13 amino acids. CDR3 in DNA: TGTGCCAGCATGGCGGGAGGGGGAGAGACCCAGTACTTC. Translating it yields CASMAGGGETQYF.

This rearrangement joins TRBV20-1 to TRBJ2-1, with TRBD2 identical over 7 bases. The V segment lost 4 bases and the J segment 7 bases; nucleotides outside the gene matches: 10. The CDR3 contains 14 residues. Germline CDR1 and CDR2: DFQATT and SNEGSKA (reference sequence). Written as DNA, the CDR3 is TGCAGTGCTATAGCGTGGGAGGGCCGGAATGAGCAGTTCTTC. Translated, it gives CSAIAWEGRNEQFF.

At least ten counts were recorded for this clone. The CDR3 DNA reads TGCGCCAGCAGCCACACCTCCACCGGGGAGCTGTTTTTT. It yields the protein CASSHTSTGELFF. The V call is TRBV5-1, the J call TRBJ2-2; D remains ambiguous. Germline loops: CDR1 SGHRS, CDR2 YFSETQ. There are 13 residues in the CDR3. Trimming cost V 4 bases and J 4 bases, with 8 bases left between them.

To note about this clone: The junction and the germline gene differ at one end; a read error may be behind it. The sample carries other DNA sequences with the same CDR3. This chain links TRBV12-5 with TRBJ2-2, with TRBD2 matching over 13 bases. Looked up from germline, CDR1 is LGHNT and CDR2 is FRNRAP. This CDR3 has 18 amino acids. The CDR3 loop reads CASGLVLAGGPSTGELFF. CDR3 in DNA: TGTGCTAGTGGCTTGGTACTAGCGGGAGGGCCCAGCACCGGGGAGCTGTTTTTT.

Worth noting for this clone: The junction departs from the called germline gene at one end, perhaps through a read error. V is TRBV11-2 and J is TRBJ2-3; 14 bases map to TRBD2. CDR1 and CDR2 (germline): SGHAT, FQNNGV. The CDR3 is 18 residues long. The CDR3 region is CSSSSLGTSGSWPDTQYF. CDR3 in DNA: TGTTCCAGCAGCTCTCTCGGGACTAGCGGGAGTTGGCCAGATACGCAGTATTTT.

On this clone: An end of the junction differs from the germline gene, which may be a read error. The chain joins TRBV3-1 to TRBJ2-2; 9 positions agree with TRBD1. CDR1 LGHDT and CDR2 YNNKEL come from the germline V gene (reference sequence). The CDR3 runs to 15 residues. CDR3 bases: TGTGCCAGCAGCCATGGGGACAGGGCGAACGGGGAGCTGTCTTTT. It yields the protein CASSHGDRANGELSF. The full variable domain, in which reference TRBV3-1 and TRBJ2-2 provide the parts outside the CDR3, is DTAVSQTPKYLVTQMGNDKSIKCEQNLGHDTMYWYKQDSKKFLKIMFSYNNKELIINETVPNRFSPKSPDKAHLNLHINSLELGDSAVYFCASSHGDRANGELSFGEGSRLTVL.

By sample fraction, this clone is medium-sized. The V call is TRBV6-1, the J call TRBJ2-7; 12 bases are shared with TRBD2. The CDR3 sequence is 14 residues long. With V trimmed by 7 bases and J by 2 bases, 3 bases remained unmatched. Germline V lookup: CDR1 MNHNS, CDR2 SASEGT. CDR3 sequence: CASTASGRAYEQYF. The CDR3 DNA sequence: TGTGCCAGCACCGCTAGCGGGAGGGCCTACGAGCAGTACTTC.

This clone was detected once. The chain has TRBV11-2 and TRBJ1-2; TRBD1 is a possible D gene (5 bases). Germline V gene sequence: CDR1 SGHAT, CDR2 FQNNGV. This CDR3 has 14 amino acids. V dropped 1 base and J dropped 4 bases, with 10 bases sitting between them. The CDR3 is CASSLAGVGYGYTF. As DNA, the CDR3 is TGTGCCAGCAGCTTAGCGGGGGTTGGCTATGGCTACACCTTC.

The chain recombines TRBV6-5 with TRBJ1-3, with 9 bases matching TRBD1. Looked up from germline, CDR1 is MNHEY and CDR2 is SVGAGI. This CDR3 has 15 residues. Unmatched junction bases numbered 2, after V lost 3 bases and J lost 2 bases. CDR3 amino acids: CASSYDRGTGNTIYF. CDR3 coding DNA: TGTGCCAGCAGTTATGACAGGGGGACTGGAAACACCATATATTTT.

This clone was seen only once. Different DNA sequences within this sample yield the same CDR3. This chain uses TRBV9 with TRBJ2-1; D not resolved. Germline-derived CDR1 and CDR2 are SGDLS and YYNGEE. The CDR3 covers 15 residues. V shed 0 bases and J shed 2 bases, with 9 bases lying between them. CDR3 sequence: CASSVASDPYNEQFF. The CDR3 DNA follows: TGTGCCAGCAGCGTAGCAAGCGACCCCTACAATGAGCAGTTCTTC. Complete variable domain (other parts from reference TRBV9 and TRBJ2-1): DSGVTQTPKHLITATGQRVTLRCSPRSGDLSVYWYQQSLDQGLQFLIQYYNGEERAKGNILERFSAQQFPDLHSELNLSSLELGDSALYFCASSVASDPYNEQFFGPGTRLTVL.